The T cell receptor (beta chain) described here comes from a study of blood T cell repertoires in COVID-19. Turning to the study itself: Nucleic acid was either cDNA or gDNA, and it came from T cells, B-cell-depleted T cells, or PBMCs.

In the original workflow: Amplification of reference gene primers was used by the study to estimate nucleated cell counts. Assay used: immunoSEQ multiplex PCR; TCRdb lists only in-frame clones, some missing. V, J and clone size were drawn from that table, and D and trimming were deduced from the DNA. The sample contains some 100,000 clones, around four fifths of which appear only once. The germline gives CDR1 MDHEN, CDR2 SYDVKM. Trimming shortened V by 2 bases and J by 5 bases, and 12 bases separated the two germline ends. This CDR3 has 14 residues. This receptor was obtained from a human donor in a cohort sampled during active COVID-19. Sequenced material: peripheral blood. J is TRBJ2-5 and V is TRBV28; D might be TRBD1 (5 bases). CDR3 nucleotide sequence: TGTGCCAGCAGTTTACAGACAGTGGGGGAGACCCAGTACTTC. The encoded protein is CASSLQTVGETQYF.